The clone carrying this T cell receptor beta chain was detected many times. The antigen is not known. This record comes from a study of T cells in Graves' hyperthyroidism and ophthalmopathy. Findings and caveats of the study: Ophthalmopathy and stable hyperthyroidism were told apart by a 13 V-J model.

The study defined stable Graves' hyperthyroidism as no ophthalmopathy progression within 18 months. The study enrolled patients aged 18 to 65 with newly diagnosed hyperthyroidism of under 2 months' duration. J lost 3 bases, V lost 2 bases, and 7 bases had no gene match. The CDR3 is 16 amino acids. Germline loops: CDR1 LNHDA, CDR2 SQIVND (reference sequence). Amplification targeted TCR beta CDR3 regions from RNA transcripts. TCR CDR3 underwent first-round RT-PCR with the HTBI primer set. TCRdb re-called the multiplex PCR reads with MiXCR, one entry per CDR3 protein. Of some 180,000 distinct CDR3 sequences listed, over 15% are singletons.

The chain links TRBV19 to TRBJ1-5; 7 positions match TRBD1. The specimen was blood. This receptor was taken from a woman aged 50 to 60 with Graves' hyperthyroidism. The CDR3 sequence is CASSISQTGYNQPQHF. CDR3 DNA: TGTGCCAGTAGTATATCGCAGACAGGGTACAATCAGCCCCAGCATTTT.